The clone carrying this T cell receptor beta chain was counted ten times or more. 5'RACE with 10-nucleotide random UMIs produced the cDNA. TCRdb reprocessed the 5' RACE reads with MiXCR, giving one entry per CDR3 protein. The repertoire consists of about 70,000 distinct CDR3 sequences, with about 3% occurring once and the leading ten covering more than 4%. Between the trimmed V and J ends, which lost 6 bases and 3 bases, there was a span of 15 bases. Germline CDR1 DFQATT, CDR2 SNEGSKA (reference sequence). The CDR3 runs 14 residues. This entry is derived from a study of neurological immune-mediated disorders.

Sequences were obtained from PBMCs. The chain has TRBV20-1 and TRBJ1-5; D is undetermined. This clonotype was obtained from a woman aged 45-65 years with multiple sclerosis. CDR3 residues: CSATPGQYNQPQHF. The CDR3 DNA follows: TGCAGTGCCACCCCTGGGCAGTACAATCAGCCCCAGCATTTT.